These 2 T cell receptor beta chains share one sample of origin, sequenced in a study of Ad26.COV2.S vaccination and SARS-CoV-2 variants. Data came from immunoSEQ multiplex PCR; TCRdb stores just in-frame clones and leaves some out. The data hold about 680,000 clones, with 89% observed a single time. The treatment denotes: over 15 received Ad26.COV2.S at low or high dose, single or two shots; 5 received placebo; per-sample allocation not given. The samples date from day 63 after the first vaccine or placebo injection. Sequencing used peripheral blood, obtained in a trial of Ad26.COV2.S vaccine versus placebo. These receptors all come from a person between 18 and 60 years old who received the Ad26.COV2.S COVID-19 vaccine or a placebo.

The J gene is TRBJ1-5, the V gene TRBV7-8; 7 bases align to TRBD1. This CDR3 has 16 residues. Germline V gene sequence: CDR1 SGHVS, CDR2 FQNEAQ. Trimming took 5 bases from V and 0 from J; bases not matched to a gene: 7. The CDR3 spells CASSRLGQSSNQPQHF. CDR3 in DNA: TGTGCCAGCAGCCGCCTGGGACAGTCTAGCAATCAGCCCCAGCATTTT.

This chain connects TRBV27 to TRBJ1-1, with TRBD1 as a possible D gene (5 bases). The CDR3 totals 16 residues. Trimming left V 1 base short and J 1 base short, with 13 bases between. Looked up from germline, CDR1 is MNHEY and CDR2 is SMNVEV (reference sequence). The CDR3: CASSLYLGDWNTEAFF. The CDR3 DNA reads TGTGCCAGCAGTTTATATTTGGGGGATTGGAACACTGAAGCTTTCTTT.